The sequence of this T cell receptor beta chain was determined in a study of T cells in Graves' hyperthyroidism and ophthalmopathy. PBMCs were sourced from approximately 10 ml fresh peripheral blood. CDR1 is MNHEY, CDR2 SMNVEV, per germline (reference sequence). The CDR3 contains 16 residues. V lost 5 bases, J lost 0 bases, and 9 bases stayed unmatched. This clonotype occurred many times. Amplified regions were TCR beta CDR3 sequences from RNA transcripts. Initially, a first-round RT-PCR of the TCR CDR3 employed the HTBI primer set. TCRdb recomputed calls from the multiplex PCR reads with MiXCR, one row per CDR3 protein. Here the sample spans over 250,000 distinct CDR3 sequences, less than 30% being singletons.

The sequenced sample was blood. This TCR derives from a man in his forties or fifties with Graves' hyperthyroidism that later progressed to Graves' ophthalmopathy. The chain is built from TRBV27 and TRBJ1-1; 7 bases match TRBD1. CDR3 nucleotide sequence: TGTGCCAGCAGTCTCCAGACAGGGACACTGAACACTGAAGCTTTCTTT. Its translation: CASSLQTGTLNTEAFF.